The rows below give T cell receptor beta chains drawn from one sample of a study of Graves' ophthalmopathy and Graves' hyperthyroidism. Each CDR3 protein is one row after TCRdb ran MiXCR on the multiplex PCR reads. The data hold approximately 410,000 distinct CDR3 sequences, with just over 15% observed a single time. Sample: peripheral blood. The origin of the receptors is a woman under 30 with stable Graves' hyperthyroidism. Each CDR3 is given with its conserved first and last residue. The D gene is left open where the match is weak. The size entry is marked missing in some rows and otherwise reads once, few, many or a size class.

TGTGCCAGCAGCCCCTGGACCGCCGACCGTACCTACGAGCAGTACTTC,CASSPWTADRTYEQYF,many,NA,TRBV11-2,TRBJ2-7
TGTGCCAGCAGCGAGAGAACGCGCTACGAGCAGTACTTC,CASSERTRYEQYF,many,NA,TRBV6-1,TRBJ2-7
TGTGCCAGCCAGGAGGGAATTCAGCCCCAGCATTTT,CASQEGIQPQHF,NA,NA,TRBV6-1,TRBJ1-5
TGTGCCAGCAGTTACTCGGGACAGCGCCGGGGCTACACCTTC,CASSYSGQRRGYTF,many,TRBD1,TRBV6-2/TRBV6-3,TRBJ1-2
TGCGCCAGCAGCTTGAGCCCCGGACAGATGAACACTGAAGCTTTCTTT,CASSLSPGQMNTEAFF,NA,NA,TRBV5-1,TRBJ1-1
TGTGCCAGCAGTGAAGCTACCGGGACACAAGAGACCCAGTACTTC,CASSEATGTQETQYF,NA,NA,TRBV6-1,TRBJ2-5
TGTGCCAGCAGTTACCGACAGGACCCACCCCGAGAGACCCAGTACTTC,CASSYRQDPPRETQYF,many,NA,TRBV6-2/TRBV6-3,TRBJ2-5
TGTGCCAGCAATTGGGGGGTAGGGTCACCCCTCCACTTT,CASNWGVGSPLHF,NA,NA,TRBV12-3/TRBV12-4,TRBJ1-6
TGTGCCAGCAACGCCGGGACCTGGATGGAGACCCAGTACTTC,CASNAGTWMETQYF,many,NA,TRBV6-5,TRBJ2-5
TGTGCCAGCAGTTCAAGCGGGACAGCCTACGAGCAGTACTTC,CASSSSGTAYEQYF,many,NA,TRBV6-5,TRBJ2-7
TGCAGTGCTAGAGAAACCCTAGCCAGCACCGGGGAGCTGTTTTTT,CSARETLASTGELFF,many,NA,TRBV20-1,TRBJ2-2
TGTGCCAGCAGCTTCGAAAGGGGGGCCGGAGCTTTCTTT,CASSFERGAGAFF,many,NA,TRBV7-8,TRBJ1-1
TGTGCCAGTTCGCGCGAGGGACCTCAAACAGAGACCCAGTACTTC,CASSREGPQTETQYF,many,NA,TRBV5-6,TRBJ2-5
TGTGCCAGCAGCCCTCGAGACAGGGGCCACGAGCAGTACTTC,CASSPRDRGHEQYF,many,TRBD1,TRBV7-9,TRBJ2-7
TGCAGTGCTAGAGGGGGAGGCACTGAAGCTCTCTTT,CSARGGGTEALF,NA,NA,TRBV20-1,TRBJ1-1
TGTGCCAGCAGTTCCCGGACAGGGCCAACTGAAGCTTTCTTT,CASSSRTGPTEAFF,many,TRBD1,TRBV6-5,TRBJ1-1
TGTGCCAGCAGCCTGCGGACGGGGGGCGATGGCTACACCTTC,CASSLRTGGDGYTF,few,NA,TRBV5-5,TRBJ1-2
TGTGCCAGCAGTGGGGACAGGCAACACTCTGGAAACACCATATATTTT,CASSGDRQHSGNTIYF,NA,TRBD1,TRBV2,TRBJ1-3
TGTGCCAGCAGTGAAGCAACAGGGAACACTGAAGCTTTCTTT,CASSEATGNTEAFF,many,NA,TRBV25-1,TRBJ1-1
TGTGCCAGCAGCGTAGGGGGGAATAGGAACACTGAAGCTTTCTTT,CASSVGGNRNTEAFF,many,NA,TRBV9,TRBJ1-1
TGTGCCAGCAGCCAGACTGAGAACACTGAATCTTTCTTT,CASSQTENTESFF,NA,NA,TRBV7-6,TRBJ1-1
TGTGCCAGCAGCTTAGCGCCCAGATGGAGTTCCATTAGCTCCTACGAGCAGTACTTC,CASSLAPRWSSISSYEQYF,many,NA,TRBV7-2,TRBJ2-7
TGTGCCAGCAGTTTCAGGGGAGGCACCGGGGAGCTGTGGTTT,CASSFRGGTGELWF,NA,NA,TRBV12-3/TRBV12-4,TRBJ2-2
TGTGCCAGCAGTTACAGGGGGCCGCCTTATTACTATGGCTACACCTTC,CASSYRGPPYYYGYTF,many,TRBD1,TRBV28,TRBJ1-2
TGTGCCAGCAGTTACTCCGGCGGGGTGGGTCAGCCCCAGCATTTT,CASSYSGGVGQPQHF,many,NA,TRBV6-5,TRBJ1-5